These T cell receptor beta chains were read from a single sample in a study of control samples from healthy donors and cancer patients. Assay: immunoSEQ multiplex PCR; the TCRdb copy retains only in-frame clones and omits some. The top ten hold 4.1% of the sample, which has roughly 170,000 clones, just under 95% seen once. The specimen sequenced was blood. The receptors come from a woman aged 55-70 years in good health. CDR3s include the opening cysteine and the closing phenylalanine or tryptophan. The D gene is left open where the match is weak. The size field is filled for only some rows; it gives once, few, many or a size class.

D gene,V gene,clone size,J gene,CDR3 protein,CDR3 DNA
TRBD2,TRBV13,NA,TRBJ2-1,CASSLLGEGSYNEQFF,TGTGCCAGCAGCTTATTGGGGGAGGGCTCCTACAATGAGCAGTTCTTC
NA,TRBV29-1,NA,TRBJ1-3,CSVVSPSGNTIYF,TGCAGCGTTGTTTCTCCCTCTGGAAACACCATATATTTT
NA,TRBV7-2,NA,TRBJ1-1,CASSLGSMMNTEAFF,TGTGCCAGCAGCTTAGGTTCCATGATGAACACTGAAGCTTTCTTT
NA,TRBV7-3,NA,TRBJ2-1,CASSLTPSGSTYNEQFF,TGTGCCAGCAGCTTAACGCCCAGCGGAAGTACCTACAATGAGCAGTTCTTC
TRBD1,TRBV27,NA,TRBJ1-1,CASSPTGSKSTEAFF,TGTGCCAGCAGCCCGACAGGGTCGAAGAGCACTGAAGCTTTCTTT
NA,TRBV6-5,NA,TRBJ1-1,CASSYSSVGTEAFF,TGTGCCAGCAGTTACTCGTCGGTGGGAACTGAAGCTTTCTTT
NA,TRBV7-9,NA,TRBJ1-1,CASSLVSGAWEAFF,TGTGCCAGCAGCTTAGTCAGCGGGGCCTGGGAAGCTTTCTTT
NA,TRBV2,NA,TRBJ1-1,CASSDLGSVTEAFF,TGTGCCAGCAGTGACCTTGGCAGCGTCACTGAAGCTTTCTTT
NA,TRBV9,NA,TRBJ2-3,CASSVSADTQYF,TGTGCCAGCAGCGTATCAGCAGATACGCAGTATTTT
TRBD1,TRBV28,NA,TRBJ1-1,CASSLGQGEAFF,TGTGCCAGCAGCCTTGGACAGGGTGAAGCTTTCTTT
NA,TRBV12-3/TRBV12-4,few,TRBJ1-1,CASSSQMNTEAFF,TGTGCCAGCAGTTCCCAAATGAACACTGAAGCTTTCTTT
TRBD2,TRBV5-4,NA,TRBJ2-1,CASSSGLDHYNEQFF,TGTGCCAGCAGCTCGGGACTAGACCACTACAATGAGCAGTTCTTC
TRBD1,TRBV5-4,once,TRBJ1-1,CATGTGGRDTEAFF,TGTGCCACAGGCACAGGGGGCAGGGACACTGAAGCTTTCTTT
NA,TRBV7-7,NA,TRBJ2-3,CASSLSGIVGTQYF,TGTGCTAGCAGCTTATCAGGGATTGTAGGTACGCAGTATTTT
NA,TRBV5-1,NA,TRBJ1-6,CASSLEGTRQSPLHF,TGCGCCAGCAGCTTGGAGGGGACCCGGCAATCACCCCTCCACTTT
NA,TRBV7-8,once,TRBJ1-5,CASSKENRVNNQPQHF,TGTGCCAGCAGCAAAGAAAACAGGGTAAACAATCAGCCCCAGCATTTT
TRBD1,TRBV27,NA,TRBJ1-2,CASSTRTGAYGYTF,TGTGCCAGCAGTACCCGGACAGGGGCCTATGGCTACACCTTC
NA,TRBV2,NA,TRBJ2-3,CASRLLVDTQYF,TGTGCCAGCAGGTTACTCGTCGATACGCAGTATTTT
TRBD1,TRBV7-9,NA,TRBJ2-2,CASSSSTGGWTGELFF,TGTGCCAGCAGCTCGTCGACAGGGGGCTGGACCGGGGAGCTGTTTTTT
NA,TRBV10-3,NA,TRBJ2-1,CAISQGNEQFF,TGTGCCATCAGCCAGGGCAATGAGCAGTTCTTC
TRBD2,TRBV2,NA,TRBJ2-3,CASSGRSGGFTDTQYF,TGTGCCAGCAGTGGAAGGAGCGGGGGCTTCACAGATACGCAGTATTTT
NA,TRBV4-1,NA,TRBJ2-1,CASSQDARLSSSYNEQFF,TGCGCCAGCAGCCAAGATGCGAGACTTTCCAGCTCCTACAATGAGCAGTTCTTC
NA,TRBV11-3,NA,TRBJ2-1,CASSQEGGARNEQFF,TGTGCCAGCAGCCAAGAGGGGGGGGCCCGCAATGAGCAGTTCTTC
TRBD1,TRBV6-5,NA,TRBJ1-2,CASSYGGQDFNYGYTF,TGTGCCAGCAGTTACGGGGGACAGGATTTTAACTATGGCTACACCTTC
NA,TRBV5-6,once,TRBJ1-5,CASSLNQPQHF,TGTGCCAGCAGCTTGAACCAGCCCCAGCATTTT
NA,TRBV5-1,NA,TRBJ1-3,CASSLGQISGNTIYF,TGCGCCAGCAGCCTCGGACAGATCTCTGGAAACACCATATATTTT
NA,TRBV2,NA,TRBJ2-1,CATTPNHRYNEQFF,TGTGCCACCACTCCAAACCACAGGTACAATGAGCAGTTCTTC